This passage covers 22 T cell receptor beta chains from one sample sequenced in a study of cytomegalovirus exposure and HLA in healthy donors. Primers for the PCR totalled 60 Vbeta and 13 Jbeta. Measured with immunoSEQ multiplex PCR; TCRdb has only the in-frame clones, and not every one. Here the sample spans around 160,000 clones, around 78% being singletons. The sequencing input was PBMCs. The source is a middle-aged man in good health and CMV-seropositive.

The chain uses TRBV2 and TRBJ1-4; tentatively, D is TRBD1 (6 bases). The CDR3 loop spans 17 amino acids. Germline CDR1 and CDR2: SNHLY and FYNNEI. The ends were cut back, 8 bases at V and 0 bases at J, with 19 bases in the middle. The DNA for the CDR3 is TGTGCCAGCTTATTTCAGGGGCTCCCTACAACTAATGAAAAACTGTTTTTT. Translation gives CASLFQGLPTTNEKLFF.

This clone came up a few times. The chain has TRBV7-9 and TRBJ1-4; 8 bases match TRBD1. J was trimmed by 12 bases and V by 5 bases; bases with no gene match: 17. CDR1 SEHNR and CDR2 FQNEAQ come from the germline V gene (reference sequence). The CDR3 consists of 16 residues. The CDR3 region is CASSPTRGTGLDELFF. The CDR3 region has the DNA TGTGCCAGCAGCCCAACTAGGGGGACAGGTCTGGACGAACTGTTTTTT.

The rearrangement links TRBV6-5 to TRBJ1-1, with D hard to call. V was clipped by 8 bases and J by 0 bases, with 7 bases between them. Per germline, CDR1 MNHEY and CDR2 SVGAGI. There are 12 residues in the CDR3. The CDR3 protein is CASRRMNTEAFF. CDR3 coding DNA: TGTGCCAGCCGGCGGATGAACACTGAAGCTTTCTTT.

The V call is TRBV9, the J call TRBJ1-1; 8 bases are shared with TRBD1. Trimming at V came to 3 bases and at J to 0 bases, leaving 1 base not matched to a gene. CDR1 is SGDLS and CDR2 is YYNGEE in the germline V gene. This CDR3 is built from 14 residues. The CDR3 coding sequence is TGTGCCAGCAGCGGACAGGGGATGAACACTGAAGCTTTCTTT. Its protein is CASSGQGMNTEAFF.

The gene calls are TRBV6-5 and TRBJ1-2, with TRBD1 as a possible D gene (5 bases). This CDR3 spans 14 amino acids. V was cut by 5 bases and J by 6 bases, with 16 bases left in between. Germline V gene sequence: CDR1 MNHEY, CDR2 SVGAGI. Here the CDR3 DNA reads TGTGCCAGCAGTAAACACGACAGAGCCGATGGCTACACCTTC. Its protein is CASSKHDRADGYTF.

The rearrangement links TRBV19 to TRBJ2-7, with 9 bases lining up with TRBD1. With V trimmed by 4 bases and J by 6 bases, 10 bases remained unmatched. This CDR3 is 15 amino acids long. Germline V CDR1 and CDR2: LNHDA, SQIVND (reference sequence). The CDR3 reads CASSTQTGGLSEQYF. DNA of the CDR3: TGTGCCAGTAGTACACAGACAGGGGGGCTCTCCGAGCAGTACTTC.

V usage is TRBV14 and J usage is TRBJ1-1; tentatively, D is TRBD1 (6 bases). Between the trimmed V and J ends, which lost 3 bases and 7 bases, there was a span of 12 bases. The CDR3 spans 13 residues. Germline CDR1 is SGHDN and CDR2 is FVKESK. The CDR3 nucleotides are TGTGCCAGCAGCCAGATAGGGGACAATGAAGCTTTCTTT. Translation gives CASSQIGDNEAFF.

The V call is TRBV19, the J call TRBJ2-1; tentative D call: TRBD1 (7 bases). Germline CDR1 LNHDA, CDR2 SQIVND (reference sequence). The V end was cut by 1 base, the J end by 5 bases, with 15 bases between. There are 16 residues in the CDR3. The CDR3, as DNA: TGTGCCAGTAGTATAGTGGCAGGGGGAGGCAACAATGAGCAGTTCTTC. It encodes CASSIVAGGGNNEQFF.

The chain employs TRBV18 and TRBJ2-7; the match to TRBD2 covers 13 bases. Germline V lookup: CDR1 KGHSH, CDR2 LQKENI. This CDR3 is built from 14 residues. V was pared by 6 bases and J by 4 bases, with 3 bases of the junction left unmatched. This CDR3 is CASSPTSGRYEQYF. CDR3 DNA: TGTGCCAGCTCGCCGACTAGCGGGAGGTACGAGCAGTACTTC.

This clone came up a few times. The rearrangement links TRBV15 to TRBJ2-7, with D perhaps matching TRBD2 (6 bases). The V gene's germline CDR1 is LNHNV and CDR2 YYDKDF (reference sequence). This CDR3 contains 13 residues. Trimming removed 1 base at V and 6 bases at J, with 10 bases between. The CDR3 region has the DNA TGTGCCACCAGCAGAGGGGGGGTATCCGAGCAGTACTTC. Protein sequence: CATSRGGVSEQYF.

In this sample, this clone turned up once. The junction and the germline gene differ at one end; a read error may be behind it. This chain links TRBV7-9 with TRBJ1-5, with TRBD1 matching over 8 bases. The CDR3 runs to 15 residues. CDR1 is SEHNR and CDR2 is FQNEAQ in the germline V gene (reference sequence). The CDR3 sequence is CSSSSDRDSMQPQHF. The CDR3 nucleotides read TGTTCCAGCAGCTCGGACAGGGATTCGATGCAGCCCCAGCATTTT.

The V and J genes are TRBV2 and TRBJ2-7, with TRBD2 as a possible D gene (6 bases). V was cut by 4 bases and J by 1 base, with 14 bases left in between. The CDR3 loop spans 15 amino acids. Germline V gene lookup returns CDR1 SNHLY and CDR2 FYNNEI. The CDR3 bases are TGTGCCAGCAGTGTCAGGGCTAGCGCATCCTACGAGCAGTACTTC. Translation: CASSVRASASYEQYF. The whole variable domain, remainder taken from reference TRBV2 and TRBJ2-7, is EPEVTQTPSHQVTQMGQEVILRCVPISNHLYFYWYRQILGQKVEFLVSFYNNEISEKSEIFDDQFSVERPDGSNFTLKIRSTKLEDSAMYFCASSVRASASYEQYFGPGTRLTVT.

The table lists this clone with a few counts. V and J are TRBV9 and TRBJ1-4; D is uncertain. The germline V gene has CDR1 SGDLS and CDR2 YYNGEE. This CDR3 is 13 amino acids long. V was shortened by 4 bases and J by 7 bases, with 11 bases between the two germline ends. As DNA, the CDR3 is TGTGCCAGCAGCAAACGGGTCAGTGAAAAACTGTTTTTT. The encoded protein is CASSKRVSEKLFF.

A single count supports this clone. The CDR3 is CASSSYDRVGYGELFF. The DNA of the CDR3 is TGTGCCAGCAGCTCTTATGACAGGGTGGGGTACGGGGAGCTGTTTTTT. The rearrangement links TRBV5-5 to TRBJ2-2; 7 nucleotides align to TRBD1. Trimming at V came to 3 bases and at J to 7 bases, leaving 12 bases not matched to a gene. The CDR3 sequence is 16 residues long. The germline V gene encodes CDR1 SGHKS and CDR2 YYEKEE (reference sequence).

The CDR3 spells CASRGAGEETQYF. In DNA, the CDR3 is TGTGCCAGCAGGGGAGCGGGAGAAGAGACCCAGTACTTC. The chain links TRBV6-5 to TRBJ2-5; 8 nucleotides match TRBD2. The CDR3 loop spans 13 amino acids. The V gene end was trimmed by 6 bases and the J gene end by 3 bases; junction bases not matched to a gene: 3. Per germline, CDR1 MNHEY and CDR2 SVGAGI.

The chain employs TRBV9 and TRBJ2-7, with 9 bases matching TRBD2. V was clipped by 0 bases and J by 5 bases; unmatched bases: 6. The CDR3 totals 15 residues. Germline CDR1 reads SGDLS; CDR2 reads YYNGEE. In DNA, the CDR3 is TGTGCCAGCAGCGTAGCGGAGCGGGAGGCGGACGAGCAGTACTTC. It yields the protein CASSVAEREADEQYF. Full variable domain (outside the CDR3, taken from reference TRBV9 and TRBJ2-7): DSGVTQTPKHLITATGQRVTLRCSPRSGDLSVYWYQQSLDQGLQFLIQYYNGEERAKGNILERFSAQQFPDLHSELNLSSLELGDSALYFCASSVAEREADEQYFGPGTRLTVT.

The chain is built from TRBV7-3 and TRBJ2-2, with 11 bases fitting TRBD2. The CDR3 spans 17 residues. V gave up 4 bases and J gave up 6 bases; unmatched junction bases: 10. Germline V gene sequence: CDR1 SGHTA, CDR2 FQGTGA. The CDR3 reads CASSSTTSGASAGELFF. The CDR3 region has the DNA TGTGCCAGCAGCTCCACGACTAGCGGGGCTAGCGCCGGGGAGCTGTTTTTT.

The chain combines TRBV6-1 with TRBJ2-2, with D hard to call. This CDR3 is built from 13 residues. The germline V gene has CDR1 MNHNS and CDR2 SASEGT. V was trimmed by 4 bases and J by 1 base, leaving 4 bases between them. The CDR3: CASSGGNTGELFF. CDR3 nucleotides: TGTGCCAGCAGTGGCGGGAACACCGGGGAGCTGTTTTTT.

The chain couples TRBV2 to TRBJ2-3; possible D gene TRBD2, 7 bases. Trimming removed 6 bases from V and 4 bases from J, with 17 bases in between. This CDR3 is built from 15 residues. From germline, CDR1 is SNHLY and CDR2 FYNNEI. Here the CDR3 DNA reads TGTGCCAGCAGCCCAGTAGGGGGGGGAGCAGATACGCAGTATTTT. Protein product: CASSPVGGGADTQYF.

This sequence joins TRBV29-1 and TRBJ2-5; the match to TRBD1 covers 10 bases. CDR1 is SQVTM and CDR2 is ANQGSEA in the germline V gene. The CDR3 has 13 amino acids. The ends lost 6 bases at V and 4 bases at J; junction bases unmatched: 5. In nucleotides, the CDR3 is TGCAGCGTCGTGGACAGGGGGGGAGAGACCCAGTACTTC. It translates to CSVVDRGGETQYF.

In this sample, this clone turned up a few times. The rearrangement links TRBV5-6 to TRBJ1-2; D gene uncertain. The V end was cut by 4 bases, the J end by 3 bases, with 13 bases between. The CDR3 loop spans 14 amino acids. CDR1 and CDR2 (germline): SGHDT, YYEEEE. The CDR3 nucleotides read TGTGCCAGCAGCCGGGTGAAAGTGGACTATGGCTACACCTTC. Its protein product is CASSRVKVDYGYTF.

CDR3 nucleotides: TGTGCCAGCAGTGAACGGAGAGGAAACACCATATATTTT. The encoded protein is CASSERRGNTIYF. V is TRBV2 and J is TRBJ1-3, with no clear D. V dropped 2 bases and J dropped 4 bases, with 6 bases sitting between them. The CDR3 contains 13 residues. Per the germline V gene, CDR1 is SNHLY and CDR2 is FYNNEI.